This passage covers 26 T cell receptor beta chains from one sample sequenced in a study of T-cell reconstitution after alpha-beta-depleted transplantation in children. Preparation of the TCRbeta library involved a method that used unique molecular identifiers. TCRdb recomputed calls from the PCR reads with MiXCR, one row per CDR3 protein. The sample includes some 600,000 distinct CDR3 sequences, roughly 13% of them seen just once. The source material was PBMCs, mostly from graft donor cells, sampled 360 days after TCRalphabeta/CD19-depleted stem cell transplant. Receptors were obtained from a male patient aged 5 to 17 who had a stem cell transplant for acute myeloid leukemia, so the T cells may come from the graft donor.

The V and J genes are TRBV28 and TRBJ2-3; D may be TRBD1 (6 bases). CDR3 size: 15 residues. V was cut by 5 bases and J by 0 bases, with 12 bases left in between. The germline gives CDR1 MDHEN, CDR2 SYDVKM. This CDR3 reads CASSTRTVSTDTQYF. The CDR3 nucleotides read TGTGCCAGCAGTACTAGGACAGTTAGCACAGATACGCAGTATTTT.

This clonotype was picked up a small number of times. V is TRBV20-1 and J is TRBJ2-1, with D perhaps TRBD2 (6 bases). The CDR3 has 11 amino acids. Deletions cut 5 bases from V and 6 bases from J, with 8 bases between. CDR1 DFQATT and CDR2 SNEGSKA come from the germline V gene (reference sequence). The CDR3 DNA sequence: TGCAGTGCTCCTAGCGCCAATGAGCAGTTCTTC. This translates into CSAPSANEQFF.

This clonotype turned up a few times. V gene TRBV20-1 combines with J gene TRBJ2-5; D may be TRBD1 or TRBD2 (6 bases each). Trimming cost V 5 bases and J 4 bases, with 14 bases left between them. The germline V gene has CDR1 DFQATT and CDR2 SNEGSKA (reference sequence). This CDR3 has 13 amino acids. DNA for the CDR3: TGCAGTGCTGGAGGGGGGAGAGGAGAGACCCAGTACTTC. As protein: CSAGGGRGETQYF.

This chain's CDR3 is CASSLKWTGVNTEAFF. Here the CDR3 DNA reads TGTGCCAGCAGCTTAAAGTGGACAGGGGTAAACACTGAAGCTTTCTTT. V gene TRBV7-6 combines with J gene TRBJ1-1, with 9 bases identical to TRBD1. Germline V gene lookup returns CDR1 SGHVS and CDR2 FNYEAQ. Germline trimming cut 2 bases from V and 2 bases from J; bases unmatched to any gene: 6. This CDR3 region has 16 residues.

The chain employs TRBV13 and TRBJ2-1; 8 nucleotides align to TRBD1. This CDR3 comprises 15 residues. V was clipped by 7 bases and J by 1 base; unmatched bases: 6. Germline CDR1 PRHDT, CDR2 FYEKMQ (reference sequence). CDR3 residues: CASNPGQESYNEQFF. CDR3 nucleotide sequence: TGTGCCAGCAACCCGGGACAGGAATCCTACAATGAGCAGTTCTTC.

The chain couples TRBV20-1 to TRBJ2-1; weak D call: TRBD2 (7 bases). Per germline, CDR1 DFQATT and CDR2 SNEGSKA (reference sequence). The CDR3 is 14 amino acids. Trimming took off 2 bases at V and 4 bases at J, with 12 bases between the two ends. The CDR3 is CSARLADRYNEQFF. The DNA of the CDR3 is TGCAGTGCTAGACTAGCGGACAGATACAATGAGCAGTTCTTC.

V and J are TRBV20-1 and TRBJ2-7; unclear D gene. Germline CDR1 reads DFQATT; CDR2 reads SNEGSKA (reference sequence). The CDR3 is 12 amino acids. Here the CDR3 DNA reads TGCAGCAGTAGCCACTTCTCCTACGAGCAGTACTTC. This translates into CSSSHFSYEQYF.

This clonotype was found many times. This sequence joins TRBV7-9 and TRBJ2-7, with unresolved D. The V end was cut by 8 bases, the J end by 0 bases, with 5 bases between. CDR1 and CDR2 (germline): SEHNR, FQNEAQ (reference sequence). The length of the CDR3 is 11 residues. CDR3 DNA: TGTGCCAGCGGGCTCTCCTACGAGCAGTACTTC. Protein sequence: CASGLSYEQYF.

This clonotype turned up a few times. The V gene is TRBV7-6, the J gene TRBJ2-1, with TRBD2 as a possible D gene (6 bases). In germline, CDR1 is SGHVS, CDR2 FNYEAQ. This CDR3 region has 14 residues. The V and J ends lost 5 bases and 5 bases respectively, with 13 bases between them. CDR3 sequence reads: CASSPPTRHNEQFF. CDR3 coding DNA: TGTGCCAGCAGCCCTCCGACTAGACACAATGAGCAGTTCTTC.

This clonotype showed up just a few times. The chain combines TRBV20-1 with TRBJ2-2; D gene ambiguous. CDR1 is DFQATT, CDR2 SNEGSKA, per germline (reference sequence). This CDR3 contains 11 residues. Trimming removed 3 bases from V and 6 bases from J, with 5 bases in between. The CDR3 nucleotides read TGCAGTGCTAGGATCCCCGGGGAGCTGTTTTTT. This gives the protein CSARIPGELFF.

This clonotype was seen repeatedly, ten times or more. The chain has TRBV11-2 and TRBJ2-1; TRBD2 agrees at 11 bases. Germline V gene data show CDR1 as SGHAT and CDR2 as FQNNGV. The V gene end was trimmed by 0 bases and the J gene end by 8 bases; junction bases not matched to a gene: 6. This CDR3 has 16 residues. CDR3 sequence reads: CASSLDPSGRIHEQFF. The CDR3 DNA reads TGTGCCAGCAGCTTAGATCCTAGCGGGAGGATCCATGAGCAGTTCTTC.

Only a few counts were recorded for this clonotype. The V and J genes are TRBV7-9 and TRBJ2-5, with D perhaps assigned TRBD1 or TRBD2 (5 bases each). The ends were cut back, 1 base at V and 5 bases at J, with 14 bases in the middle. CDR1 is SEHNR and CDR2 is FQNEAQ in the germline V gene (reference sequence). The CDR3 sequence is 15 residues long. CDR3 coding DNA: TGTGCCAGCAGCTTAGGGGACCCCTGGGTGGAGACCCAGTACTTC. Its translation is CASSLGDPWVETQYF. Together with reference TRBV7-9 and TRBJ2-5, the CDR3 gives the full variable domain: DTGVSQNPRHKITKRGQNVTFRCDPISEHNRLYWYRQTLGQGPEFLTYFQNEAQLEKSRLLSDRFSAERPKGSFSTLEIQRTEQGDSAMYLCASSLGDPWVETQYFGPGTRLLVL.

The sample holds a few counts of this clonotype. This chain uses TRBV5-5 with TRBJ2-2; 9 bases are a match to TRBD1. The CDR3 loop spans 15 amino acids. In germline, CDR1 is SGHKS, CDR2 YYEKEE (reference sequence). The J segment lost 3 bases and the V segment lost 4 bases, leaving 4 bases of the junction unmatched. The CDR3 protein is CASSSTGGYTGELFF. CDR3 DNA: TGTGCCAGCAGCAGCACAGGGGGCTACACCGGGGAGCTGTTTTTT.

CDR3 loop: CASSSPEDRGLNQPQHF. In DNA form, the CDR3 reads TGTGCCAGCAGTTCCCCAGAAGACAGGGGCCTAAATCAGCCCCAGCATTTT. V gene TRBV28 combines with J gene TRBJ1-5, with 8 nucleotides matching TRBD1. The CDR3 totals 17 residues. Germline CDR1 reads MDHEN; CDR2 reads SYDVKM. V lost 4 bases, J lost 4 bases, and 12 bases stayed unmatched. The whole variable domain, remainder taken from reference TRBV28 and TRBJ1-5, is DVKVTQSSRYLVKRTGEKVFLECVQDMDHENMFWYRQDPGLGLRLIYFSYDVKMKEKGDIPEGYSVSREKKERFSLILESASTNQTSMYLCASSSPEDRGLNQPQHFGDGTRLSIL.

This chain joins TRBV18 and TRBJ2-2; the D gene is possibly TRBD2 (6 bases). V was trimmed by 3 bases and J by 4 bases, leaving 15 bases between them. Germline lookup yields CDR1 KGHSH and CDR2 LQKENI. The CDR3 sequence is 16 residues long. CDR3 protein: CASSPTDSRGTGELFF. The CDR3 DNA is TGTGCCAGCTCACCGACAGACTCGCGGGGCACCGGGGAGCTGTTTTTT.

This clonotype was seen repeatedly, ten times or more. This chain uses TRBV7-3 with TRBJ1-1; D perhaps matches TRBD1 (6 bases). The CDR3 contains 14 residues. Trimming pared 6 bases from V and 4 bases from J, leaving 15 bases between. Per the germline V gene, CDR1 is SGHTA and CDR2 is FQGTGA. CDR3 nucleotide sequence: TGTGCCAGCAGTGAAGCGGGGGCAGGCACTGAAGCTTTCTTT. It specifies CASSEAGAGTEAFF. Supplemented by reference TRBV7-3 and TRBJ1-1, the full variable domain reads GAGVSQTPSNKVTEKGKYVELRCDPISGHTALYWYRQSLGQGPEFLIYFQGTGAADDSGLPNDRFFAVRPEGSVSTLKIQRTERGDSAVYLCASSEAGAGTEAFFGQGTRLTVV.

This clonotype was seen more than once but under ten times. V is TRBV5-1 and J is TRBJ2-3; 7 bases align to TRBD2. The CDR3 runs to 16 residues. Germline lookup yields CDR1 SGHRS and CDR2 YFSETQ. V shed 0 bases and J 2 bases; nucleotides not matched to a gene: 6. DNA for the CDR3: TGCGCCAGCAGCTTGGTTAGCGGGTACGCCACAGATACGCAGTATTTT. Translating it yields CASSLVSGYATDTQYF. Full variable domain (remainder filled in from reference TRBV5-1 and TRBJ2-3): KAGVTQTPRYLIKTRGQQVTLSCSPISGHRSVSWYQQTPGQGLQFLFEYFSETQRNKGNFPGRFSGRQFSNSRSEMNVSTLELGDSALYLCASSLVSGYATDTQYFGPGTRLTVL.

This clonotype was detected ten times or more. V gene TRBV27 combines with J gene TRBJ2-1; the D is unclear. The germline V gene encodes CDR1 MNHEY and CDR2 SMNVEV (reference sequence). The length of the CDR3 is 13 residues. V lost 2 bases and J 2 bases, leaving 4 bases between the germline ends. This chain's CDR3 is CASSLNPYNEQFF. CDR3 DNA: TGTGCCAGCAGTTTAAACCCCTACAATGAGCAGTTCTTC.

The V gene is TRBV5-6, the J gene TRBJ2-1; 7 nucleotides align to TRBD2. V lost 2 bases and J lost 9; bases outside the gene matches: 8. The CDR3 totals 14 residues. Germline-derived CDR1 and CDR2 are SGHDT and YYEEEE. In DNA, the CDR3 is TGTGCCAGCAGCTTCCGGGGGGAGGGTGCTGAGCAGTTCTTC. Translation: CASSFRGEGAEQFF. The variable domain in full, with the rest retrieved from reference TRBV5-6 and TRBJ2-1, is DAGVTQSPTHLIKTRGQQVTLRCSPKSGHDTVSWYQQALGQGPQFIFQYYEEEERQRGNFPDRFSGHQFPNYSSELNVNALLLGDSALYLCASSFRGEGAEQFFGPGTRLTVL.

This clonotype was observed a few times. V gene TRBV12-3 or TRBV12-4 combines with J gene TRBJ2-2; D call uncertain. The CDR3 contains 17 residues. V lost 6 bases and J lost 5, with 22 bases in between. The CDR3 sequence is CASSRLQQGAKTGELFF. Written as DNA, the CDR3 is TGTGCCAGCAGCCGCCTCCAACAAGGCGCAAAAACCGGGGAGCTGTTTTTT.

This clonotype was counted a few times. The V gene is TRBV20-1, the J gene TRBJ2-1; 8 bases match TRBD1. Unmatched junction bases numbered 8, after V lost 0 bases and J lost 4 bases. CDR3 length: 16 residues. Per germline, CDR1 DFQATT and CDR2 SNEGSKA (reference sequence). The CDR3: CSARDLGQGLYNEQFF. The CDR3, as DNA: TGCAGTGCTAGAGACCTCGGACAGGGTTTGTACAATGAGCAGTTCTTC.

This chain's CDR3 is CASSYSGDLNTEAFF. The CDR3 bases are TGTGCCAGCAGTTACTCGGGCGACCTGAACACTGAAGCTTTCTTT. This chain connects TRBV6-5 to TRBJ1-1, with no clear D. The V gene lost 0 bases and the J gene lost 0 bases, with 8 bases spanning the gap. This CDR3 region has 15 residues. CDR1 and CDR2 (germline): MNHEY, SVGAGI.

The sample holds a few counts of this clonotype. The CDR3 protein is CASSFPYRGEKLFF. The CDR3 bases are TGTGCCAGCAGCTTCCCATACCGAGGGGAGAAGCTGTTTTTT. This rearrangement joins TRBV7-2 to TRBJ2-2, with D perhaps assigned TRBD1 or TRBD2 (5 bases each). The germline gives CDR1 SGHTA, CDR2 FQGNSA. Trimming cost V 3 bases and J 12 bases, with 17 bases left between them. The CDR3 covers 14 residues.

There are a few counts of this clonotype. V and J are TRBV4-2 and TRBJ2-1, with D possibly matching TRBD2 (5 bases). Germline-derived CDR1 and CDR2 are LGHNA and YNFKEQ. This CDR3 contains 17 residues. Trimming pared 0 bases from V and 2 bases from J, leaving 14 bases between. The CDR3 loop reads CASSQDQSGIPYNEQFF. The CDR3 bases are TGTGCCAGCAGCCAAGATCAATCCGGGATCCCCTACAATGAGCAGTTCTTC.

This clonotype was observed at least ten times. The chain links TRBV4-2 to TRBJ1-2, with unresolved D. V dropped 0 bases and J dropped 1 base, with 9 bases sitting between them. This CDR3 is 15 amino acids long. The germline gives CDR1 LGHNA, CDR2 YNFKEQ. The CDR3 DNA is TGTGCCAGCAGCCAAGATTGGAGCAGTAACTATGGCTACACCTTC. Translation gives CASSQDWSSNYGYTF.

The rearrangement joins TRBV20-1 to TRBJ2-7, with a tentative D call TRBD2 (6 bases). Germline loops: CDR1 DFQATT, CDR2 SNEGSKA (reference sequence). CDR3 length: 14 residues. V was trimmed by 5 bases and J by 2 bases, leaving 16 bases between them. CDR3 in DNA: TGCAGTGCTTTATCGTGGCGGGGAGCCTACGAGCAGTACTTC. Its protein product is CSALSWRGAYEQYF.